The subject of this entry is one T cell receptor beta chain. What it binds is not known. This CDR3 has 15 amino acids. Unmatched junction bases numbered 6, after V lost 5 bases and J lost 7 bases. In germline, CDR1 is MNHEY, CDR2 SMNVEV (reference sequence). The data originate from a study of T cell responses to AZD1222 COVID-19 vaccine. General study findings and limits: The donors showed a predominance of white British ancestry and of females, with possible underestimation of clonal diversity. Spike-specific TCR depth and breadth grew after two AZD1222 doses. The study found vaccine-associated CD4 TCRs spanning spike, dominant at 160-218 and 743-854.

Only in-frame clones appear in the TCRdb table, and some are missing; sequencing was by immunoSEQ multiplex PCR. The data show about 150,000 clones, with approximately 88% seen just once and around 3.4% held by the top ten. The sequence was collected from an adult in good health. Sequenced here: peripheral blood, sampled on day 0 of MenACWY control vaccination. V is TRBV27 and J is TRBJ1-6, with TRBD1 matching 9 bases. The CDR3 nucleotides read TGTGCCAGCAGTCCTGGGACAGGGCAAAATTCACCCCTCCACTTT. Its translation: CASSPGTGQNSPLHF.